The clone carrying this T cell receptor beta chain was detected only a few times. Its antigen is as yet unknown. The sample comes from a study of cytomegalovirus exposure and HLA in healthy donors. Across the whole study: Earlier sequencing of some 190 million T cells yielded around 100 million unique TCR beta sequences.

The PCR made use of 60 Vbeta and 13 Jbeta primers. TCRdb keeps only in-frame clones here, not all; method: immunoSEQ multiplex PCR. The sample lists fewer than 250,000 clones, roughly 83% occurring once. Study-level results: Accounts indicate the classifier identified cytomegalovirus status with strong specificity and sensitivity.

The V end lost 3 bases, the J end lost 4 bases, and 16 bases lay between the germline ends. The CDR3 is 15 residues long. Per germline, CDR1 SGHTS and CDR2 YDEGEE. The donors comprised healthy bone marrow donors. The specimen sequenced was PBMCs. This sequence joins TRBV5-8 and TRBJ1-2; D not certain. The receptor was isolated from a girl between 10 and 17 years old in good health and CMV-seronegative. The CDR3 here is CASSSGSRVGYGYTF. CDR3 nucleotide sequence: TGTGCCAGCAGCTCGGGGTCCCGCGTCGGCTATGGCTACACCTTC.